One and the same sample provided the 2 T cell receptor beta chains below, sequenced in a study of shared clonotypes between healthy human individuals. In the naive CD8 group, cells lacked CD45RO and were positively selected for CCR7, so terminally differentiated effector memory CD45RA+ cells were left out. Profiling relied on immunoSEQ multiplex PCR, and the TCRdb table lists in-frame clones only, not all of them. The table records over 2,000,000 clones, 80% to 95% of them present only once. The specimen sequenced was naive CD8+ T cells from PBMCs. Receptors originate from a man between 18 and 29 years old in good health. Some clones in this sample may be carry-over from other donors' samples.

V usage is TRBV27 and J usage is TRBJ2-1; 7 bases line up with TRBD2. Trimming cost V 6 bases and J 0 bases; bases outside gene matches: 11. The CDR3 covers 17 residues. Germline V lookup: CDR1 MNHEY, CDR2 SMNVEV (reference sequence). The CDR3 here is CASSLTGGLYSYNEQFF. The CDR3 DNA reads as TGTGCCAGCAGCCTAACGGGAGGCCTATACTCCTACAATGAGCAGTTCTTC.

This chain joins TRBV7-3 and TRBJ2-3; 7 bases map to TRBD2. Germline assignment: CDR1 SGHTA and CDR2 FQGTGA. V dropped 0 bases and J dropped 0; count of bases not matched to a gene: 6. CDR3 length: 17 residues. This CDR3 is CASSLTRVSGSTDTQYF. In DNA, the CDR3 is TGTGCCAGCAGCTTAACGCGTGTTAGCGGGAGCACAGATACGCAGTATTTT.